The 4 T cell receptor beta chains presented below share a single source sample, sequenced in a study of shared clonotypes between healthy human individuals. Repertoires were generated with immunoSEQ multiplex PCR, while TCRdb's copy carries only in-frame clones and drops some. The table has about 2.4 million clones, 80% to 95% seen once. Material for sequencing was naive CD4+ T cells from PBMCs. Subset in this sample: CD45RA+ positively selected. Receptors were obtained from a man in his late teens or twenties in good health. Some clones in this sample may be carry-over from other donors' samples.

The chain links TRBV28 to TRBJ2-1; 13 nucleotides line up with TRBD2. The germline V gene has CDR1 MDHEN and CDR2 SYDVKM. The CDR3 runs to 22 residues. J lost 8 bases, V lost 6 bases, and 28 bases had no gene match. This CDR3 reads CASRGTGGEPRTSGSREDEQFF. The CDR3 bases are TGTGCCAGCAGAGGGACAGGGGGTGAACCCCGGACTAGCGGGAGCAGGGAGGATGAGCAGTTCTTC.

This chain joins TRBV19 and TRBJ2-3, with D uncertain. V was cut by 0 bases and J by 4 bases, with 8 bases left in between. CDR3 length equals 14 residues. The V gene's germline CDR1 is LNHDA and CDR2 SQIVND (reference sequence). The CDR3 region is CASSIDGTPDTQYF. The CDR3 nucleotides read TGTGCCAGTAGTATAGATGGAACCCCAGATACGCAGTATTTT.

The chain is built from TRBV7-9 and TRBJ2-7; D unresolved. Between the trimmed V and J ends, which lost 1 base and 7 bases, there was a span of 11 bases. The CDR3 covers 13 residues. CDR1 and CDR2 (germline): SEHNR, FQNEAQ (reference sequence). CDR3 coding DNA: TGTGCCAGCAGCTTAGATCCCATAAGGGAGCAGTACTTC. It codes for CASSLDPIREQYF.

This chain uses TRBV11-3 with TRBJ2-2; D gene unclear. Germline V gene sequence: CDR1 SGHNT, CDR2 YENEEA. The length of the CDR3 is 13 residues. V was trimmed by 5 bases and J by 8 bases, leaving 12 bases between them. DNA for the CDR3: TGTGCCAGCAGCCATCCTAGGGCTGGGGAGCTGTTTTTT. This gives the protein CASSHPRAGELFF.